Listed here is a single TCR beta chain. Its antigen is unidentified. The data were taken from a study of T cell responses to AZD1222 COVID-19 vaccine. Whole-study findings and limits: Clonal diversity was possibly underestimated, and the donors were mostly white British, with more females.

With 3 bases removed from V and 7 bases from J, the gap between germline ends came to 20 bases. This CDR3 spans 16 amino acids. Germline V CDR1 and CDR2: KGHDR, SFDVKD. TCRdb's table, derived via immunoSEQ multiplex PCR, lists solely in-frame clones and lacks some. The table includes under 170,000 clones, roughly 90% detected once. The chain recombines TRBV24-1 with TRBJ1-2; D remains ambiguous. The specimen was peripheral blood, collected 28 days after the second AZD1222 dose. The clonotype was recovered from an adult who received the AZD1222 COVID-19 vaccine. Here the CDR3 reads CATSDQPGQKARGYTF. The DNA of the CDR3 is TGTGCCACCAGTGATCAACCGGGCCAAAAAGCCCGTGGCTACACCTTC.